This TCR beta chain was recovered during a study of CD8 T cells in Susac syndrome. This clonotype showed up just once. Reverse transcription of about 0.5 to 1 ug RNA was carried out with random hexamers. Each CDR3 protein is one row after TCRdb ran MiXCR on the immunoSEQ multiplex PCR reads. The table shows about 300,000 distinct CDR3 sequences, with 85% occurring only once. Germline V CDR1 and CDR2: SGDLS, YYNGEE. The CDR3 is made up of 16 amino acids. V lost 0 bases to trimming and J lost 3 bases, with 15 bases between them. The rearrangement links TRBV9 to TRBJ1-1, with D possibly TRBD1 on 6 matching bases. The receptor comes from a human donor with multiple sclerosis. The specimen was CD8+ T cells from PBMCs. DNA for the CDR3: TGTGCCAGCAGCGTAGGATTCCGGGGGCGAGACACTGAAGCTTTCTTT. Amino acids: CASSVGFRGRDTEAFF.